This TCR beta chain is from a study of PD-1 blockade in classical Hodgkin lymphoma. Points from the study as a whole: Prior to therapy, complete responders displayed diversity much like that of newly diagnosed patients.

Note on this clone: The antigen is undetermined.

Some clones are missing from TCRdb's copy, which holds only in-frame ones; the method was immunoSEQ multiplex PCR. The repertoire includes some 50,000 clones, around 72% of them detected once, and more than 9.5% sits in the top ten. Trimming removed 2 bases at V and 7 bases at J, with 6 bases between. The germline V gene encodes CDR1 MDHEN and CDR2 SYDVKM. The length of the CDR3 is 12 residues. Each and every patient relapsed after autologous stem cell transplantation, and patients got differing brentuximab vedotin exposure. The chain joins TRBV28 to TRBJ1-5, with D hard to call. This clonotype was obtained from a human donor with classical Hodgkin lymphoma. The sequences come from peripheral blood mononuclear cells (PBMCs), collected at baseline. CDR3 amino acids: CASSLRGQPQHF. CDR3 nucleotide sequence: TGTGCCAGCAGTTTAAGAGGGCAGCCCCAGCATTTT.